This passage covers 24 T cell receptor beta chains from one sample sequenced in a study of T-cell memory formation after mild COVID-19. TCRdb independently ran MiXCR on the 5' RACE reads; one entry per CDR3 protein. The table has approximately 100,000 distinct CDR3 sequences, 20% to 30% seen once. The specimen was PBMCs or a T cell subset sorted from them (not recorded which). The receptors originated from a young man who had mild COVID-19 (a few samples of this study predate the infection). Cell type and time point are not known.

This clonotype turned up a few times. The CDR3 here is CASSWSVRPSGHGAEAFF. In nucleotides, the CDR3 is TGTGCCAGCAGTTGGTCCGTCCGACCCTCGGGGCACGGAGCTGAAGCTTTCTTT. The rearrangement links TRBV6-2 or TRBV6-3 to TRBJ1-1; tentatively, D is TRBD1 (5 bases). Per germline, CDR1 MNHEY and CDR2 SVGEGT. V lost 4 bases, J lost 6 bases, and 27 bases lay in between. The CDR3 length is 18 residues.

In its sample, this clonotype was seen a few times. V usage is TRBV14 and J usage is TRBJ2-1; 7 bases align to TRBD1. Germline V gene sequence: CDR1 SGHDN, CDR2 FVKESK. The CDR3 totals 14 residues. After removal of 4 bases from V and 8 bases from J, the junction contained 8 bases not matched to a gene. The CDR3 coding sequence is TGTGCCAGCAGCCTGACAGGGTATTTCGATGAGCAGTTCTTC. Translated, it gives CASSLTGYFDEQFF.

This clonotype turned up a few times. The rearrangement uses TRBV10-3 and TRBJ2-7, with a weak D call TRBD2 (6 bases). V was pared by 3 bases and J by 3 bases, with 9 bases between. CDR3 length: 13 residues. In germline, CDR1 is ENHRY, CDR2 SYGVKD. CDR3 region: CAISDQEGYEQYF. The CDR3 region has the DNA TGTGCCATCAGTGACCAGGAGGGCTACGAGCAGTACTTC.

This clonotype was seen only a few times. The chain couples TRBV29-1 to TRBJ2-7; unclear D gene. Germline values: CDR1 SQVTM, CDR2 ANQGSEA. V was pared by 2 bases and J by 1 base, with 9 bases between. The CDR3 is 13 amino acids. The CDR3 DNA follows: TGCAGCGTTGAAAGCGACACGTCCTACGAGCAGTACTTC. This encodes CSVESDTSYEQYF.

This clonotype has only a few counts. At one boundary the junction diverges from the germline segment, which might be a read error. The chain has TRBV7-8 and TRBJ2-5, with 9 bases aligning to TRBD2. The germline CDR1 and CDR2 sequences are SGHVS and FQNEAQ. This CDR3 region has 14 residues. In DNA, the CDR3 is TGTGCCAGCAGCCTAGCGGGGCGGGGGGAGACCCAGTACTTC. Its translation is CASSLAGRGETQYF.

V is TRBV7-2 and J is TRBJ2-3; D is perhaps TRBD1 or TRBD2 (6 bases each). V lost 6 bases, J lost 0 bases, and 28 bases lay in between. This CDR3 is built from 20 residues. Looked up from germline, CDR1 is SGHTA and CDR2 is FQGNSA. The chain's CDR3 is CASRRRVVGYWGASTDTQYF. The CDR3 nucleotides are TGTGCCAGCAGGCGACGTGTCGTCGGATACTGGGGGGCTAGCACAGATACGCAGTATTTT.

The CDR3 loop is CASSLTSGYEQYF. CDR3 DNA: TGTGCCAGCAGTTTAACTAGCGGCTACGAGCAGTACTTC. The chain links TRBV12-3 or TRBV12-4 to TRBJ2-7; the match to TRBD2 covers 8 bases. The CDR3 totals 13 residues. Trimming removed 2 bases from V and 3 bases from J; junction bases left unmatched: 0.

This sequence joins TRBV12-3 or TRBV12-4 and TRBJ1-1; the D gene is possibly TRBD1 (5 bases). Trimming stripped 7 bases from V and 8 bases from J, with 14 bases between. This CDR3 spans 12 amino acids. This chain's CDR3 is CASTWGGDEAFF. The DNA for the CDR3 is TGTGCCAGCACCTGGGGAGGGGACGAAGCTTTCTTT.

V is TRBV5-1 and J is TRBJ2-1; 7 bases are a match to TRBD2. The CDR3 spans 17 residues. The ends lost 3 bases at V and 0 bases at J; junction bases unmatched: 9. CDR1 is SGHRS and CDR2 is YFSETQ in the germline V gene. CDR3 DNA sequence: TGCGCCAGCAGCTCTCATTACAGGACTAGCTCCTACAATGAGCAGTTCTTC. It encodes CASSSHYRTSSYNEQFF.

This chain links TRBV6-5 with TRBJ2-3; a possible D gene is TRBD2 (7 bases). Germline V gene lookup returns CDR1 MNHEY and CDR2 SVGAGI. The V end was cut by 8 bases, the J end by 5 bases, with 14 bases between. The CDR3 extends over 13 amino acids. CDR3 coding DNA: TGTGCCAGCTGGGGCGGGGGCGTAGATACGCAGTATTTT. Translating gives CASWGGGVDTQYF.

This clonotype showed up just a few times. The genes are TRBV4-3 and TRBJ2-1, with no clear D. This CDR3 has 14 amino acids. The germline V and J ends were trimmed by 0 bases and 0 bases, with 3 bases remaining between them. The germline V gene encodes CDR1 LGHNA and CDR2 YSLEER. This CDR3 is CASSQDFSYNEQFF. CDR3 DNA sequence: TGCGCCAGCAGCCAAGACTTCTCCTACAATGAGCAGTTCTTC.

The J gene is TRBJ2-3, the V gene TRBV5-6; D is possibly TRBD1 or TRBD2 (5 bases each). This CDR3 is 16 amino acids long. Trimming stripped 2 bases from V and 1 base from J, with 14 bases between. The germline V gene encodes CDR1 SGHDT and CDR2 YYEEEE. This CDR3 is CASSLRNGARTDTQYF. The CDR3 DNA is TGTGCCAGCAGCTTACGAAACGGGGCCCGCACAGATACGCAGTATTTT.

J is TRBJ2-5 and V is TRBV20-1; perhaps TRBD2 as D (6 bases). Per germline, CDR1 DFQATT and CDR2 SNEGSKA (reference sequence). The ends were cut back, 5 bases at V and 9 bases at J, with 19 bases in the middle. This CDR3 region has 13 residues. Written as DNA, the CDR3 is TGCAGTGCTCCTCCGGGACTCGGGGAGGCCCAGTACTTC. It translates to CSAPPGLGEAQYF.

This chain links TRBV15 with TRBJ2-2; TRBD1 agrees at 9 bases. With V trimmed by 7 bases and J by 6 bases, 9 bases remained unmatched. The CDR3 runs to 15 residues. Germline V gene sequence: CDR1 LNHNV, CDR2 YYDKDF (reference sequence). The CDR3 protein is CATIPSGQGAGELFF. CDR3 coding DNA: TGTGCCACCATTCCATCGGGACAGGGAGCCGGGGAGCTGTTTTTT.

This chain links TRBV4-1 with TRBJ2-1, with unresolved D. Per germline, CDR1 MGHRA and CDR2 YSYEKL. The CDR3 length is 14 residues. Trimming removed 0 bases at V and 3 bases at J, with 6 bases between. The DNA for the CDR3 is TGCGCCAGCAGCCAAGACAGGAACTACAATGAGCAGTTCTTC. Translating gives CASSQDRNYNEQFF.

V and J are TRBV2 and TRBJ1-1; TRBD1 matches at 7 bases. CDR3 length equals 13 residues. The V and J ends lost 9 bases and 0 bases, in that order; junction bases with no gene match: 4. Per germline, CDR1 SNHLY and CDR2 FYNNEI. CDR3 in DNA: TGTGCCAGAGCTCAGGGGGTGAACACTGAAGCTTTCTTT. Translation gives CARAQGVNTEAFF.

The sample holds a few counts of this clonotype. V usage is TRBV7-9 and J usage is TRBJ2-5; D gene unclear. CDR3 length equals 15 residues. Trimming left V 4 bases short and J 3 bases short, with 15 bases between. The V gene's germline CDR1 is SEHNR and CDR2 FQNEAQ (reference sequence). The CDR3 DNA is TGTGCCAGCAGCTCAGAGAGGTACGGAGAAGAGACCCAGTACTTC. This codes for CASSSERYGEETQYF.

This clonotype turned up a few times. This sequence joins TRBV23-1 and TRBJ2-7, with 7 bases that match TRBD1. TRBV23-1 is classed as an ORF, of uncertain function. This CDR3 comprises 15 residues. Trimming removed 2 bases from V and 0 bases from J; junction bases left unmatched: 4. The CDR3 DNA sequence: TGCGCCAGCAGTCAAGACCGGGACAGCTCCTACGAGCAGTACGTC. It translates to CASSQDRDSSYEQYV.

The sample holds one count of this clonotype. The chain uses TRBV4-1 and TRBJ2-5, with 9 bases lining up with TRBD1. The CDR3 loop spans 16 amino acids. The V segment lost 5 bases and the J segment 4 bases; nucleotides outside the gene matches: 11. Germline V gene sequence: CDR1 MGHRA, CDR2 YSYEKL. Here the CDR3 DNA reads TGCGCCAGCAGCTACAGGGGGCTGGGTGGGACAGAGACCCAGTACTTC. The encoded protein is CASSYRGLGGTETQYF.

There are a few counts of this clonotype. V usage is TRBV4-1 and J usage is TRBJ1-3; D is ambiguous. Between the trimmed V and J ends, which lost 2 bases and 5 bases, there was a span of 22 bases. This CDR3 spans 18 amino acids. The germline CDR1 and CDR2 sequences are MGHRA and YSYEKL. The DNA for the CDR3 is TGCGCCAGCAGCCAAACCTCCTCAGGCGGATCCTGGAGAAACACCATATATTTT. Its protein is CASSQTSSGGSWRNTIYF.

V and J are TRBV6-2 or TRBV6-3 and TRBJ2-5; the D is unclear. The CDR3 runs 13 residues. Looked up from germline, CDR1 is MNHEY and CDR2 is SVGEGT. V was trimmed by 7 bases and J by 2 bases, leaving 11 bases between them. This CDR3 is CASTPLEQETQYF. CDR3 DNA: TGTGCCAGCACCCCTTTGGAACAAGAGACCCAGTACTTC.

This clonotype was observed a few times. A read error is likely, as this CDR3 ends without the conserved phenylalanine or tryptophan. The DNA is left out, because the CDR3 cannot be placed on it with certainty; the CDR3 is given as TCRdb lists it. The genes are TRBV29-1 and TRBJ2-3; TRBD1, the D gene given by the table, was not confirmed from the DNA. The CDR3 spans 10 residues, counting both ends. CDR1 SQVTM and CDR2 ANQGSEA come from the germline V gene. The CDR3 spells CSVVSGGPRL.

This clonotype was seen more than once but under ten times. This chain connects TRBV12-3 or TRBV12-4 to TRBJ2-7, with 11 bases that match TRBD2. There are 14 residues in the CDR3. The junction had 4 bases not matched to a gene; V was cut back by 3 bases and J by 6 bases. The CDR3: CASSLTSGAGEQYV. In DNA form, the CDR3 reads TGTGCCAGCAGTTTGACTAGCGGGGCGGGCGAGCAGTACGTC.

This clonotype came up once. CDR3 sequence reads: CASSPLGAPNQPQHF. The DNA for the CDR3 is TGCGCCAGCAGCCCCCTAGGGGCTCCCAATCAGCCCCAGCATTTT. V usage is TRBV4-1 and J usage is TRBJ1-5, with D perhaps TRBD1 (5 bases). CDR3 length: 15 amino acids. Trimming pared 4 bases from V and 3 bases from J, leaving 13 bases between. Germline CDR1 is MGHRA and CDR2 is YSYEKL.